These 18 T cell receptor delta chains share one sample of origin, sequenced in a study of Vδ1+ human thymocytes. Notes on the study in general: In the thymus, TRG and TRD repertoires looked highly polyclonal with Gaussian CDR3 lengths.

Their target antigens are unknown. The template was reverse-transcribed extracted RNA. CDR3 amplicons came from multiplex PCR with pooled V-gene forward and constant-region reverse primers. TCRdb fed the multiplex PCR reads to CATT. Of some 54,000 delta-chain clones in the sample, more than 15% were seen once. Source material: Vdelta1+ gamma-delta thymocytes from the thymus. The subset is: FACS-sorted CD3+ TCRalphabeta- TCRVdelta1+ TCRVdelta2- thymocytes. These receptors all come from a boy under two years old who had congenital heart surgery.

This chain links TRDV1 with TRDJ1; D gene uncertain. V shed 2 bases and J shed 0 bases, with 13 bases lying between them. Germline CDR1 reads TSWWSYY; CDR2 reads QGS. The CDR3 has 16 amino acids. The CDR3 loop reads CALGESKRAYTDKLIF. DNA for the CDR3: TGTGCTCTTGGGGAATCCAAACGGGCTTACACCGATAAACTCATCTTT.

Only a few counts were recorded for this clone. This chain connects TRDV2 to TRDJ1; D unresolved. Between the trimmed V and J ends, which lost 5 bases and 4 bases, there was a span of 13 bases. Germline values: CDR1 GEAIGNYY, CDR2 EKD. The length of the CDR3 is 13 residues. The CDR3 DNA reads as TGTGCCTGTGGCCCTAGGACCATCGATAAACTCATCTTT. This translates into CACGPRTIDKLIF.

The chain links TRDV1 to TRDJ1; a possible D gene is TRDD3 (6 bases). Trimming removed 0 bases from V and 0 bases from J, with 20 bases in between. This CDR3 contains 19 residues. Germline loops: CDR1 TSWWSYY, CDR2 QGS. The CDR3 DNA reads TGTGCTCTTGGGGAACTGAGATCTGGGGCTTTCGTGTACACCGATAAACTCATCTTT. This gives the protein CALGELRSGAFVYTDKLIF.

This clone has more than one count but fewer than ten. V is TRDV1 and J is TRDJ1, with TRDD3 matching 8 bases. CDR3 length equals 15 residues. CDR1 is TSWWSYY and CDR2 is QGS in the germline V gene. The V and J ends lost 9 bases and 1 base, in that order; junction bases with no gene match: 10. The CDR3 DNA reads TGTGCTCTGGGCGAAGTACTGGGGGGCACCGATAAACTCATCTTT. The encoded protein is CALGEVLGGTDKLIF.

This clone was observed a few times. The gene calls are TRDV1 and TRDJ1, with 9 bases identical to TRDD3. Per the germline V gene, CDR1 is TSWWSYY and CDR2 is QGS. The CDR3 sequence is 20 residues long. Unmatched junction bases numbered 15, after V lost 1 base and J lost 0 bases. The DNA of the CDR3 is TGTGCTCTTGGGGAACGGTCGGAACGGACTGGGGGACCGTACACCGATAAACTCATCTTT. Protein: CALGERSERTGGPYTDKLIF.

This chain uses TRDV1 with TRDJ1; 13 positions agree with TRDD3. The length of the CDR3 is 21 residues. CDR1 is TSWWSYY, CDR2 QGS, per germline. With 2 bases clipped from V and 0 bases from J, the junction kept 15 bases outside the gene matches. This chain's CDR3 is CALGEFGSYWGIRRYTDKLIF. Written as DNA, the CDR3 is TGTGCTCTTGGGGAATTTGGCTCATACTGGGGGATACGCCGGTACACCGATAAACTCATCTTT.

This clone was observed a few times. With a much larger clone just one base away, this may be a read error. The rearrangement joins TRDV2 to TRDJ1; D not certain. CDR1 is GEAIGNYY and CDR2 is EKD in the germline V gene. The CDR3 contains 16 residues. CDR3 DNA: TGTGCCTGTGACACCGGGTGGAGACCTCACACCGATAAACCCATCTTT. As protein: CACDTGWRPHTDKPIF.

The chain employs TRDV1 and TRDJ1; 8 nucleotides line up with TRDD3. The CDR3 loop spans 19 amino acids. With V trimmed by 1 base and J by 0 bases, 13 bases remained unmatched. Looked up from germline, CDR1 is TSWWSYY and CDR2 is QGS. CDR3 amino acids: CALGERFPPGGQYTDKLIF. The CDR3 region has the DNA TGTGCTCTTGGGGAACGTTTCCCCCCTGGGGGACAGTACACCGATAAACTCATCTTT.

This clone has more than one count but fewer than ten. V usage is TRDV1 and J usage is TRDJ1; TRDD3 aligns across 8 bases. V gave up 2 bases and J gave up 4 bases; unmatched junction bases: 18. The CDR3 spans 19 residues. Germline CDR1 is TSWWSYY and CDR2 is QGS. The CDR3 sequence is CALGESPTSDWGSIDKLIF. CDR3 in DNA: TGTGCTCTTGGGGAATCTCCTACGAGTGACTGGGGGTCCATCGATAAACTCATCTTT.

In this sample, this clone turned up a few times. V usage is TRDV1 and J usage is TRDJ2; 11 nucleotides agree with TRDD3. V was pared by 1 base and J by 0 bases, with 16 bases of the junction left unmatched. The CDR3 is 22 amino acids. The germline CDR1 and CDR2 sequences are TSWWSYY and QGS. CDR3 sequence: CALGEPVPSWGIPLALTAQLFF. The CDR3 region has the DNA TGTGCTCTTGGGGAACCCGTCCCATCCTGGGGGATACCCCTCGCTTTGACAGCACAACTCTTCTTT.

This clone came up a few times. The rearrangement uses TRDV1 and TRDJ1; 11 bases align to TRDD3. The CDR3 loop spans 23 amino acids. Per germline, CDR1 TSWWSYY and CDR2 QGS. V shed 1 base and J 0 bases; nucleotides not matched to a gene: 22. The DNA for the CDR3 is TGTGCTCTTGGGGAACCTTCCTACGGGGATGGGGGATACGCGCGGGAGGACACCGATAAACTCATCTTT. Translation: CALGEPSYGDGGYAREDTDKLIF.

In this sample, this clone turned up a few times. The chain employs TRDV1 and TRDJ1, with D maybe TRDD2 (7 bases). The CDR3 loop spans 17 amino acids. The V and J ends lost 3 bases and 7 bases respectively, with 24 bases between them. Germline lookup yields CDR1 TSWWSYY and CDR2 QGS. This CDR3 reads CALGEAFLSFGGPKLIF. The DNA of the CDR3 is TGTGCTCTTGGGGAGGCCTTCCTGAGTTTTGGGGGCCCTAAACTCATCTTT.

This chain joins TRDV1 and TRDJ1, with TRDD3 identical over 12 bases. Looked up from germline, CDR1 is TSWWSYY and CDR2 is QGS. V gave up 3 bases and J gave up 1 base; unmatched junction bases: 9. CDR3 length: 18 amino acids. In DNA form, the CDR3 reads TGTGCTCTTGGGGACCTTAGTACTGGGGGATACCGCACCGATAAACTCATCTTT. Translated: CALGDLSTGGYRTDKLIF.

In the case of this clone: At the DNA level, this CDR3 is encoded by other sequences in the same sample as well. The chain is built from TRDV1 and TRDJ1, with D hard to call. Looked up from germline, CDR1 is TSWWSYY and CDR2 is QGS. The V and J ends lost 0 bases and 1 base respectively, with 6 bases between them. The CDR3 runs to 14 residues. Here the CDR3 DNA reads TGTGCTCTTGGGGAACTCGTAATCACCGATAAACTCATCTTT. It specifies CALGELVITDKLIF.

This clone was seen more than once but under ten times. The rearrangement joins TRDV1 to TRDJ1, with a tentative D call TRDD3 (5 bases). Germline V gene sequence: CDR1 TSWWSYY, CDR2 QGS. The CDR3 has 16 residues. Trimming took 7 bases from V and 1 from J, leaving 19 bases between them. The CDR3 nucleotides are TGTGCTCTTGTGTACTCCGCTGGGCTGTGCACCGATAAACTCATCTTT. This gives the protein CALVYSAGLCTDKLIF.

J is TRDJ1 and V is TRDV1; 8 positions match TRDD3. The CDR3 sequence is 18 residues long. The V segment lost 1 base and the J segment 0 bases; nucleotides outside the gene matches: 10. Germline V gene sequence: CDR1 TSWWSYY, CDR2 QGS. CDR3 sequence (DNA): TGTGCTCTTGGGGAACGGTACGGGGGGGGATATTACACCGATAAACTCATCTTT. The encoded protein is CALGERYGGGYYTDKLIF.

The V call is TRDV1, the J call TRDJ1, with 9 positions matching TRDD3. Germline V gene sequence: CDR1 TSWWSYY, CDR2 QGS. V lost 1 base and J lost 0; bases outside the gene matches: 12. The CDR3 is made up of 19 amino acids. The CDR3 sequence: CALGEQGAWGIPDTDKLIF. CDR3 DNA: TGTGCTCTTGGGGAACAGGGCGCCTGGGGGATCCCGGACACCGATAAACTCATCTTT.

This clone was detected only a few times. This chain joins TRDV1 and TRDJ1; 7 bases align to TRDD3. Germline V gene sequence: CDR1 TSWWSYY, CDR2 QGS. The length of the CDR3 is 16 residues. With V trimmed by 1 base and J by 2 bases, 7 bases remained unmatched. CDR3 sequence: CALGEPKAGDTDKLIF. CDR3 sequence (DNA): TGTGCTCTTGGGGAACCCAAGGCGGGGGATACCGATAAACTCATCTTT.